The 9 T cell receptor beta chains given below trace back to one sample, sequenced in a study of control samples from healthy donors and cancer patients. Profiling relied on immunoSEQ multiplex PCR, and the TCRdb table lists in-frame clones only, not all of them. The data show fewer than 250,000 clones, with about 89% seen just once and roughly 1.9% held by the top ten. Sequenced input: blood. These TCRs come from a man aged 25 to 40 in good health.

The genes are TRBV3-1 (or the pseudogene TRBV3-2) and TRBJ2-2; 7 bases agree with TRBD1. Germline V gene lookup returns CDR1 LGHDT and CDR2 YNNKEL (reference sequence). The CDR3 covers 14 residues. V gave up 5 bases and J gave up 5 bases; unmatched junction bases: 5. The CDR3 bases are TGTGCCAGCAGCACCCGACAGGGTACCGGGGAGCTGTTTTTT. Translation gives CASSTRQGTGELFF.

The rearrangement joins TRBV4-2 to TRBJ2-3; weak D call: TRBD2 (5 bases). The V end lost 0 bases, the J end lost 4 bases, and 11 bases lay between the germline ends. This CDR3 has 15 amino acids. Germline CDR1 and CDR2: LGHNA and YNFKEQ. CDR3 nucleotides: TGTGCCAGCAGCCAAGAGAGGACTGAGGCAGATACGCAGTATTTT. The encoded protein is CASSQERTEADTQYF.

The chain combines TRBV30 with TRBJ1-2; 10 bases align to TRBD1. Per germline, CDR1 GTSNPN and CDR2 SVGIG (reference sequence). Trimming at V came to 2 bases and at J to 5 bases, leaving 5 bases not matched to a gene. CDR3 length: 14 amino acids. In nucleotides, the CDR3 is TGTGCCTGGAGTTATGGGACAGGGGTTTATGGCTACACCTTC. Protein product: CAWSYGTGVYGYTF.

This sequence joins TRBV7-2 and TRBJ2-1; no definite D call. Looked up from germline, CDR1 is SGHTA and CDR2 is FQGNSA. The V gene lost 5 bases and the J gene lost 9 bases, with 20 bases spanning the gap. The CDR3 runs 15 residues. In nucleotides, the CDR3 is TGTGCCAGCAGCCTCGAATGGACCGCCGGCAGTGAGCAGTTCTTC. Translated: CASSLEWTAGSEQFF. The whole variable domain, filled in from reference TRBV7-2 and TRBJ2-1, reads GAGVSQSPSNKVTEKGKDVELRCDPISGHTALYWYRQSLGQGLEFLIYFQGNSAPDKSGLPSDRFSAERTGGSVSTLTIQRTQQEDSAVYLCASSLEWTAGSEQFFGPGTRLTVL.

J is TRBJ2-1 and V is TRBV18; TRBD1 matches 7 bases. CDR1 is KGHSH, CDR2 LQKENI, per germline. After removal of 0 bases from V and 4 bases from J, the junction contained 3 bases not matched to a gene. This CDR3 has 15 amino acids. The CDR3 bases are TGTGCCAGCTCACCACCGGCGGACAGGTACAATGAGCAGTTCTTC. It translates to CASSPPADRYNEQFF.

CDR3 sequence (DNA): TGTGCCAGCAGCCCGGGACTAGCGGGGGCCCGCATAGATACGCAGTATTTT. It codes for CASSPGLAGARIDTQYF. V is TRBV7-9 and J is TRBJ2-3; TRBD2 matches 14 bases. The germline gives CDR1 SEHNR, CDR2 FQNEAQ (reference sequence). The J segment lost 5 bases and the V segment lost 5 bases, leaving 9 bases of the junction unmatched. This CDR3 comprises 17 residues.

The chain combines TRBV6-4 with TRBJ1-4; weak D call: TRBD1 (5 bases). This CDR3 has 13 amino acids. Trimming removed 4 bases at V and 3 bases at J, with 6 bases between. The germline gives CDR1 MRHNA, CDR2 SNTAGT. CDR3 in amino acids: CASSVTANEKLFF. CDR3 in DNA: TGTGCCAGCAGTGTGACAGCTAATGAAAAACTGTTTTTT.

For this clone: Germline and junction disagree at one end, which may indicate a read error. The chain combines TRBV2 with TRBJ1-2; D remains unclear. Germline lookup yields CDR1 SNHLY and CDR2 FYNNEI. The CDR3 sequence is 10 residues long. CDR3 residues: CASSVRGGSF. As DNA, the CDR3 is TGTGCCAGCAGCGTTCGTGGAGGGAGCTTC.

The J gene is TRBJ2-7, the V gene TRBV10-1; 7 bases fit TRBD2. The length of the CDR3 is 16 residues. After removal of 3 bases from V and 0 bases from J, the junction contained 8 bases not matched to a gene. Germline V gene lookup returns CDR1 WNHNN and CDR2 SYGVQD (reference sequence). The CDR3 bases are TGCGCCAGCAGTGATGGACGAGCGGGGATCTCCTACGAGCAGTACTTC. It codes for CASSDGRAGISYEQYF.